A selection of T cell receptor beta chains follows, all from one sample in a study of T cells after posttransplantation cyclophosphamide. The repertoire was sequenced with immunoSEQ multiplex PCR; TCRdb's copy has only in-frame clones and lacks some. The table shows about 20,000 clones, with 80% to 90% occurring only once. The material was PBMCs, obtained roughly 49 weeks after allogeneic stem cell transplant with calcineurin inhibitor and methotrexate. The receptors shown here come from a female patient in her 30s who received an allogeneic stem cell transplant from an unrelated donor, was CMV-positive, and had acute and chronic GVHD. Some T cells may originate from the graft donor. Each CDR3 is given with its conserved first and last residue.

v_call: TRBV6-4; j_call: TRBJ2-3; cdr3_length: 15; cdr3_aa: CASSGSPSSTDTQYF
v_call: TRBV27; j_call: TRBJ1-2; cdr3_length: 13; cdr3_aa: CASKGSTGGGYTF
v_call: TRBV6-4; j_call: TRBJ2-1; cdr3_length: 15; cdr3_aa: CASSEQGMDYNEQFF
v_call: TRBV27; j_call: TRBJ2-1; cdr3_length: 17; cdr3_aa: CASSLRGTSGLYNEQFF
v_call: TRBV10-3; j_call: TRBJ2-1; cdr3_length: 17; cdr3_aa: CAISGTSRLGDHNEQFF
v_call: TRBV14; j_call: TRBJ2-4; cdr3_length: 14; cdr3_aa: CASSQLAAKNIQYF
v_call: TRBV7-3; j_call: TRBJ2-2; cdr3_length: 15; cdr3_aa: CASSLGTGSAGELFF
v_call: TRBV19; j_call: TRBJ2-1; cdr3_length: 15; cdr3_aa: CASSGGLADYNEQFF
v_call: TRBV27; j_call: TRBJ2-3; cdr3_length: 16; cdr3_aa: CASSREDIQLTDTQYF
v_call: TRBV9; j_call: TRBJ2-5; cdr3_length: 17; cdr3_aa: CASSVETRGGFQETQYF
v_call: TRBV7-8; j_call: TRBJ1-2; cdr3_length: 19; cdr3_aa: CASSLRGRLAGTANYGYTF
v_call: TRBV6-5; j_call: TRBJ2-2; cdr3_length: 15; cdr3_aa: CASSYGRVSGGELFF
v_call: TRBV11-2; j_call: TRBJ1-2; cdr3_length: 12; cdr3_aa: CASSLGGGGYTF
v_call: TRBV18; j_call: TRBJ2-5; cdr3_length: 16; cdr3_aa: CASSPGTGATWETQYF
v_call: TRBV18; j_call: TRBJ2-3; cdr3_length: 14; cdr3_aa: CASSPRAEGFGQYF
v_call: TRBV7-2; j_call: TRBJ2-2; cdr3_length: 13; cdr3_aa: CASSLLSAGELFF
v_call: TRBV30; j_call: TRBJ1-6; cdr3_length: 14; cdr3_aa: CAWSVRRGNSPLHF
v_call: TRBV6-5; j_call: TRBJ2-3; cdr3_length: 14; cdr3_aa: CASRSGFSTDTQYF
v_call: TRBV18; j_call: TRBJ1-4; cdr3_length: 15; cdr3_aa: CASSPQGQGDEKLFF
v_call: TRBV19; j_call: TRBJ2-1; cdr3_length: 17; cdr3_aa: CASSIDLGLARHNEQFF
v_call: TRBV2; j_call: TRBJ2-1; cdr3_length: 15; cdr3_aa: CASSMGSSGRNEQFF
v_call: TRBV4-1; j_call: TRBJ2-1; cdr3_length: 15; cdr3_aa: CASTPKGTSYNEQFF
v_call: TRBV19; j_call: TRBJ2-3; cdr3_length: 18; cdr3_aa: CASSENGWSGSSRDTQYF
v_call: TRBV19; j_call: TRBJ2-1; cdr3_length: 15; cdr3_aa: CASSRTSGDYNEQFF